This TCR beta chain was observed in a study of post-analysis software for immune sequencing data. For the study at large: As for disease course, relapsing-remitting, secondary progressive and progressive-relapsing multiple sclerosis were all included. Whole-study results and caveats: Four or five TRBV segments, TRBV5-6, TRBV5-1 and TRBV20-1 among them, were found more frequent in patients than controls.

Trimming removed 2 bases at V and 5 bases at J, with 8 bases between. Germline-derived CDR1 and CDR2 are SGHRS and YFSETQ. This CDR3 contains 12 residues. With regard to this clonotype: Antigen: not known.

Unique molecular identifiers featured in each of the TCR beta cDNA libraries. One entry per CDR3 protein results from TCRdb running MiXCR on the PCR reads. The sample contains approximately 360,000 distinct CDR3 sequences, less than 35% of which appear only once. This sequence joins TRBV5-1 and TRBJ2-7, with D unresolved. The TCR comes from a girl aged 10 to 17 with multiple sclerosis. Sequenced input: blood. DNA for the CDR3: TGCGCCAGCAGCTTAGCCAGGAACGAGCAGTACTTC. This sequence encodes CASSLARNEQYF.